This TCR beta chain derives from a study of blood T cell repertoires in COVID-19 (dated by TCRdb to the early 2020s). Regarding the research as a whole: The collaborator samples originated in the United States, Italy and Spain and spanned the acute and convalescent phases of COVID-19. The material from the prospective study consisted of cDNA or gDNA derived from T cells, B-cell-depleted T cells, or PBMCs. Deeply sampled blood TCRbeta repertoires from subjects exposed to, actively infected with, or recovered from COVID-19 were included in the dataset. The repertoires were made available in a free public database intended to serve as a resource for research on the immune response to SARS-CoV-2. The samples were drawn from the first 160 participants of the ongoing ImmuneRACE study and from roughly 1,300 subjects provided by 6 global collaborators. Sample metadata almost always included a de-identified subject ID, COVID-19 status, age in years and sex. HLA class I and class II types, where available, came from metadata supplied by the sample provider rather than from assay-based typing. Broad study findings and their caveats: Clinical and demographic metadata were provided uncurated, with the amount varying by source and participant.

Participants in the prospective study were enrolled through a virtual design, were aged about 18 to 90 years, and lived in approximately 25 United States geographic areas. To assign participants to cohorts, the prospective study relied on clinical history that participants themselves reported in a screening survey and a study questionnaire. Recovered participants in ImmuneRACE Cohort 3 were defined as having two consecutive negative NP/OP PCR tests, clearance from a healthcare professional, or resolution of symptoms. Mobile phlebotomists in the prospective study collected whole blood, serum and a nasopharyngeal or oropharyngeal swab from every participant. Prospective study participants could optionally give additional blood draws and questionnaires over an approximately 2-month period. Before DNA extraction, blood samples from the prospective study were shipped at room temperature or frozen. TCRbeta CDR3 regions were amplified from genomic DNA using the immunoSEQ Assay, a bias-controlled multiplex PCR. The paper's data handling went like this. The number of nucleated cells in each sample was estimated from the amplification of reference gene primers within the assay. To quantify the absolute abundance of each unique TCRbeta CDR3 rearrangement, sequence reads were collapsed and filtered. For each sample, productive Simpson clonality was calculated by taking the square root of Simpson's diversity index across productive rearrangements. In its TCRdb copy, this immuneACCESS table keeps in-frame sequences only and misses some clones. Where compared with another copy, unresolved V genes explain less than half of these, and the others have no known cause. D and trimming come from the DNA, and the V and J calls and clone size come from that table. Here the sample has 250,000 or so clones; 75% to 90% occur a single time. Together, the top ten hold roughly 9% of the sample.

On this clone itself: What this receptor recognizes is not known. The record has no base qualities; no much larger clone is one base away.

Trimming removed 5 bases from V and 8 bases from J; the gene matches leave 4 bases unexplained. The CDR3 measures 14 amino acids from cysteine to phenylalanine. Of the read, only the CDR3 DNA is kept; its 42 bases are in frame from base 1. The germline V gene encodes CDR1 LNHDA and CDR2 SQIVND (reference sequence). This clonotype was obtained from a man aged 40-49 years who had recovered from COVID-19. The sequenced sample was PBMCs or T cells enriched from blood (not recorded which). In this chain, TRBV19 is recombined with TRBJ1-6, with 9 bases matching TRBD1. The CDR3 protein is CASSGTGMDSPLHF. At the DNA level, the sequence is TGTGCCAGTAGTGGGACAGGGATGGATTCACCCCTCCACTTT.